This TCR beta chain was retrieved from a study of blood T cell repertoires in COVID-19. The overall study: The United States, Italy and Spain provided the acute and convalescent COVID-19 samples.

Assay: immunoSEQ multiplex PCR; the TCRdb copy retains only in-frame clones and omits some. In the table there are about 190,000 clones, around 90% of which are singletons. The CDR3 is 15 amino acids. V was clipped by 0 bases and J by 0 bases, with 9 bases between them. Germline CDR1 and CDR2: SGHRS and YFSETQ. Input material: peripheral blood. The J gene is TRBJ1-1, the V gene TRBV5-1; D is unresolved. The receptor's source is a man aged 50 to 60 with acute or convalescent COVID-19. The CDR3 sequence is CASSLDVTVNTEAFF. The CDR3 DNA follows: TGCGCCAGCAGCTTGGACGTGACTGTGAACACTGAAGCTTTCTTT.